These 20 T cell receptor beta chains originate from one sample sequenced in a study of shared clonotypes between healthy human individuals. The naive CD8 fraction comprised CD45RO-negative cells positively selected for CCR7 and excluded terminally differentiated effector memory CD45RA+ cells. Sequencing used immunoSEQ multiplex PCR; TCRdb keeps in-frame clones, though not all of them. The sample holds millions of clones; just over 90% are singletons and the top ten take 1.5% to 2%. The sequenced sample consisted of naive CD8+ T cells from PBMCs. The origin of the receptors is a man younger than 35 in good health. Some clones in this sample may be carry-over from other donors' samples.

V and J are TRBV19 and TRBJ1-2; 10 positions match TRBD1. Germline loops: CDR1 LNHDA, CDR2 SQIVND (reference sequence). Trimming took 1 base from V and 3 from J; bases not matched to a gene: 2. The CDR3 runs to 15 residues. CDR3 nucleotide sequence: TGTGCCAGTAGTATAGGAGGACAGGGGGACTATGGCTACACCTTC. It translates to CASSIGGQGDYGYTF. Full variable domain (missing parts from reference TRBV19 and TRBJ1-2): DGGITQSPKYLFRKEGQNVTLSCEQNLNHDAMYWYRQDPGQGLRLIYYSQIVNDFQKGDIAEGYSVSREKKESFPLTVTSAQKNPTAFYLCASSIGGQGDYGYTFGSGTRLTVV.

The chain couples TRBV7-3 to TRBJ2-6; no definite D call. The CDR3 contains 13 residues. Trimming shortened V by 4 bases and J by 2 bases, and 3 bases separated the two germline ends. CDR1 SGHTA and CDR2 FQGTGA come from the germline V gene. In DNA form, the CDR3 reads TGTGCCAGCAGCTCTACTGGGGCCAACGTCCTGACTTTC. Translated, it gives CASSSTGANVLTF.

The chain has TRBV4-1 and TRBJ2-1; 10 bases map to TRBD2. Germline trimming cut 1 base from V and 4 bases from J; bases unmatched to any gene: 4. The CDR3 length is 16 residues. Germline values: CDR1 MGHRA, CDR2 YSYEKL. CDR3 in amino acids: CASSQVQREGYNEQFF. In DNA form, the CDR3 reads TGCGCCAGCAGCCAAGTTCAGCGGGAGGGTTACAATGAGCAGTTCTTC.

The chain employs TRBV7-3 and TRBJ2-3; D is perhaps TRBD2 (6 bases). CDR3 length: 16 residues. V dropped 6 bases and J dropped 2 bases, with 18 bases sitting between them. The germline gives CDR1 SGHTA, CDR2 FQGTGA. The CDR3 sequence is CASSRDRERDTDTQYF. DNA of the CDR3: TGTGCCAGCAGTCGTGACCGGGAGAGGGACACAGATACGCAGTATTTT.

V usage is TRBV4-3 and J usage is TRBJ2-2; TRBD2 matches at 7 bases. Germline V gene sequence: CDR1 LGHNA, CDR2 YSLEER. The CDR3 extends over 17 amino acids. With V trimmed by 1 base and J by 5 bases, 10 bases remained unmatched. The CDR3 reads CASSQATSREVTGELFF. The CDR3 region has the DNA TGCGCCAGCAGCCAAGCTACCTCACGGGAGGTTACCGGGGAGCTGTTTTTT.

The J gene is TRBJ2-7, the V gene TRBV4-3; a possible D gene is TRBD1 (5 bases). Per germline, CDR1 LGHNA and CDR2 YSLEER. There are 16 residues in the CDR3. Trimming pared 2 bases from V and 3 bases from J, leaving 17 bases between. CDR3: CASSQFQTGEIYEQYF. The CDR3 DNA reads TGCGCCAGCAGCCAATTCCAAACAGGTGAAATCTACGAGCAGTACTTC.

The V call is TRBV11-2, the J call TRBJ2-1; 8 bases match TRBD1. The CDR3 covers 17 residues. Per the germline V gene, CDR1 is SGHAT and CDR2 is FQNNGV. The J segment lost 4 bases and the V segment lost 5 bases, leaving 13 bases of the junction unmatched. The CDR3 region is CASSGRQGLVIYNEQFF. CDR3 DNA sequence: TGTGCCAGCAGCGGACGACAGGGGTTGGTGATATACAATGAGCAGTTCTTC.

This rearrangement joins TRBV19 to TRBJ1-2, with 10 bases identical to TRBD1. Germline V gene data show CDR1 as LNHDA and CDR2 as SQIVND (reference sequence). V shed 6 bases and J 4 bases; nucleotides not matched to a gene: 17. This CDR3 comprises 18 residues. The CDR3 reads CASSPPGTGEFRSYGYTF. CDR3 DNA sequence: TGTGCCAGTAGCCCACCCGGGACAGGGGAATTTCGGTCCTATGGCTACACCTTC.

The genes are TRBV11-2 and TRBJ1-1; D not certain. This CDR3 region has 15 residues. CDR1 is SGHAT and CDR2 is FQNNGV in the germline V gene. The V end lost 5 bases, the J end lost 1 base, and 14 bases lay between the germline ends. CDR3 region: CASSPGPMGNTEAFF. The CDR3 bases are TGTGCCAGCAGCCCCGGGCCCATGGGGAACACTGAAGCTTTCTTT.

This chain links TRBV5-6 with TRBJ2-3; 8 bases map to TRBD1. The V gene end was trimmed by 3 bases and the J gene end by 0 bases; junction bases not matched to a gene: 0. Looked up from germline, CDR1 is SGHDT and CDR2 is YYEEEE. The CDR3 is made up of 14 amino acids. CDR3 region: CASSWTGSTDTQYF. CDR3 DNA sequence: TGTGCCAGCAGCTGGACAGGGAGCACAGATACGCAGTATTTT.

The CDR3 nucleotides read TGCGCCAGCAGCCCGAGGAGACTAGCCACCTACGAGCAGTACTTC. This gives the protein CASSPRRLATYEQYF. This chain connects TRBV4-3 to TRBJ2-7; TRBD2 agrees at 7 bases. Germline V gene data show CDR1 as LGHNA and CDR2 as YSLEER. J lost 2 bases, V lost 4 bases, and 8 bases had no gene match. This CDR3 contains 15 residues.

The CDR3 DNA is TGTGCCAGCAGTGGCCTAGCGGGATACTCCTACAATGAGCAGTTCTTC. Encoded protein: CASSGLAGYSYNEQFF. This sequence joins TRBV11-2 and TRBJ2-1; 9 nucleotides line up with TRBD2. Germline CDR1 and CDR2: SGHAT and FQNNGV. The CDR3 runs to 16 residues. V shed 6 bases and J 0 bases; nucleotides not matched to a gene: 6. Full variable domain (remainder filled in from reference TRBV11-2 and TRBJ2-1): EAGVAQSPRYKIIEKRQSVAFWCNPISGHATLYWYQQILGQGPKLLIQFQNNGVVDDSQLPKDRFSAERLKGVDSTLKIQPAKLEDSAVYLCASSGLAGYSYNEQFFGPGTRLTVL.

CDR3 loop: CASSLGQGAPEKLFF. Written as DNA, the CDR3 is TGTGCCAGCTCCTTAGGCCAGGGAGCACCGGAAAAACTGTTTTTT. This chain joins TRBV11-1 and TRBJ1-4, with D perhaps matching TRBD1 (5 bases). This CDR3 contains 15 residues. Trimming pared 8 bases from V and 8 bases from J, leaving 21 bases between. Germline CDR1 SGHAT, CDR2 FQDESV (reference sequence).

In the case of this clone: This sample also contains other DNA sequences that code for the same CDR3. The chain uses TRBV5-6 and TRBJ1-1; a weak D match, TRBD1 (5 bases). V lost 4 bases and J lost 1, with 8 bases in between. In germline, CDR1 is SGHDT, CDR2 YYEEEE. The CDR3 is 13 amino acids. CDR3 sequence (DNA): TGTGCCAGCAGCAGTCAGGGGAACACTGAAGCTTTCTTT. Encoded protein: CASSSQGNTEAFF.

The J gene is TRBJ2-2, the V gene TRBV10-3, with D maybe TRBD1 (6 bases). The V gene lost 3 bases and the J gene lost 7 bases, with 9 bases spanning the gap. Germline V gene lookup returns CDR1 ENHRY and CDR2 SYGVKD. CDR3 length equals 13 residues. The CDR3 coding sequence is TGTGCCATCAGTGAACCAGGGGACGGGGAGCTGTTTTTT. As protein: CAISEPGDGELFF.

The chain carries TRBV7-2 and TRBJ2-7, with D tentatively TRBD2 (5 bases). Trimming stripped 3 bases from V and 4 bases from J, with 13 bases between. The CDR3 covers 14 residues. Germline assignment: CDR1 SGHTA and CDR2 FQGNSA. CDR3: CASSFFNGLYEQYF. The CDR3 DNA is TGTGCCAGCAGCTTTTTTAACGGACTGTACGAGCAGTACTTC.

The chain is built from TRBV7-2 and TRBJ2-1; 7 nucleotides align to TRBD1. The V gene end was trimmed by 4 bases and the J gene end by 6 bases; junction bases not matched to a gene: 6. The CDR3 is 14 amino acids. In germline, CDR1 is SGHTA, CDR2 FQGNSA. CDR3 loop: CASSSGQFINEQFF. The CDR3 bases are TGTGCCAGCAGCTCGGGACAGTTTATCAATGAGCAGTTCTTC.

The V and J genes are TRBV27 and TRBJ2-7; 7 nucleotides line up with TRBD2. Germline V gene sequence: CDR1 MNHEY, CDR2 SMNVEV (reference sequence). The CDR3 loop spans 15 amino acids. V dropped 6 bases and J dropped 6; count of bases not matched to a gene: 14. For the CDR3, the DNA is TGTGCCAGCAGCCAAAAGCGGGAACTACTACGCGAGCAGTACTTC. This encodes CASSQKRELLREQYF.

The V and J genes are TRBV4-3 and TRBJ2-1; 9 bases are shared with TRBD1. Germline assignment: CDR1 LGHNA and CDR2 YSLEER. The CDR3 has 17 residues. The ends lost 0 bases at V and 4 bases at J; junction bases unmatched: 7. CDR3 sequence: CASSQDPFGTGYNEQFF. CDR3 DNA: TGCGCCAGCAGCCAAGATCCGTTCGGGACAGGGTACAATGAGCAGTTCTTC.

The rearrangement uses TRBV11-2 and TRBJ1-1; D is unresolved. V lost 0 bases, J lost 10 bases, and 15 bases lay in between. The germline CDR1 and CDR2 sequences are SGHAT and FQNNGV. This CDR3 has 14 amino acids. The CDR3 reads CASSLDLPGVRAFF. In nucleotides, the CDR3 is TGTGCCAGCAGCTTAGATTTGCCTGGGGTCCGAGCTTTCTTT.